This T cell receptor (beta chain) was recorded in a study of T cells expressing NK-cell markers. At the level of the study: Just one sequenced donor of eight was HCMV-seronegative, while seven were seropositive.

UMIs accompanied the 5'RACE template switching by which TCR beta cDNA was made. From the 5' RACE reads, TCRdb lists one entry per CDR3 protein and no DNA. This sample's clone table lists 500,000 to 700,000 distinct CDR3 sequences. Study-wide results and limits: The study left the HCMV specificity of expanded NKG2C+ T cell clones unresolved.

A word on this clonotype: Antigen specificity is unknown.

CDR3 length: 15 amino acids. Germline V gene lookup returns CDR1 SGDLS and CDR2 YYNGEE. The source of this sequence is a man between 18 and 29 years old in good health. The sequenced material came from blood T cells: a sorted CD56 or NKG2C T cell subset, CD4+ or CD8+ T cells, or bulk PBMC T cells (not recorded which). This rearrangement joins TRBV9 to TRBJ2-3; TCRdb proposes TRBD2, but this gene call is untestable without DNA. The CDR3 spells CASSGPREGLYTQYF.